These 30 T cell receptor beta chains were all obtained from the same sample, sequenced in a study of blood T cell repertoires in COVID-19. Sequencing used immunoSEQ multiplex PCR; TCRdb keeps in-frame clones, though not all of them. The sample lists about 330,000 clones, about 90% occurring once. Sequencing was done on a sample of PBMCs or T cells enriched from blood (not recorded which). Receptor source: a woman between 25 and 40 years old who had recovered from COVID-19.

This clone was seen just once. The chain recombines TRBV24-1 with TRBJ1-5; D gene uncertain. V lost 0 bases, J lost 5 bases, and 7 bases lay in between. Germline values: CDR1 KGHDR, CDR2 SFDVKD. This CDR3 is built from 14 residues. The CDR3 is CATSDLSGDQPQHF. DNA for the CDR3: TGTGCCACCAGTGATTTGAGCGGGGATCAGCCCCAGCATTTT.

This chain connects TRBV24-1 to TRBJ2-7, with TRBD1 identical over 9 bases. V shed 6 bases and J 1 base; nucleotides not matched to a gene: 6. Germline CDR1 KGHDR, CDR2 SFDVKD. This CDR3 spans 15 amino acids. The CDR3 bases are TGTGCCACCAGTTCTGGACAGGGGAATTCCTACGAGCAGTACTTC. Its translation: CATSSGQGNSYEQYF.

The CDR3 protein is CASSYASGGPYEQYF. The CDR3 DNA reads as TGTGCCAGCAGCTACGCTAGCGGGGGCCCCTACGAGCAGTACTTC. The chain has TRBV11-3 and TRBJ2-7, with 10 bases lining up with TRBD2. CDR3 length: 15 residues. Trimming cost V 4 bases and J 2 bases; bases outside gene matches: 5. Germline CDR1 is SGHNT and CDR2 is YENEEA.

The chain employs TRBV6-2 or TRBV6-3 and TRBJ2-7; a possible D gene is TRBD1 (6 bases). V lost 4 bases and J lost 4, with 14 bases in between. CDR1 is MNHEY and CDR2 is SVGEGT in the germline V gene. CDR3 length equals 14 residues. The DNA for the CDR3 is TGTGCCAGCAGTTTAGGGGGACAAAAGTACGAGCAGTACTTC. Translating gives CASSLGGQKYEQYF.

The chain links TRBV7-9 to TRBJ2-1; 9 bases align to TRBD2. The CDR3 totals 12 residues. V was pared by 4 bases and J by 13 bases, with 5 bases of the junction left unmatched. CDR1 is SEHNR and CDR2 is FQNEAQ in the germline V gene (reference sequence). CDR3 DNA sequence: TGTGCCAGCAGCTCAGCGGGACTAGCACAGTTCTTC. Its translation is CASSSAGLAQFF.

The chain links TRBV5-6 to TRBJ2-1; D might be TRBD2 (6 bases). V shed 5 bases and J shed 6 bases, with 21 bases lying between them. Per germline, CDR1 SGHDT and CDR2 YYEEEE. The CDR3 is made up of 16 amino acids. The CDR3 coding sequence is TGTGCCAGCAGTCCCTCCGGGACTCCCTCATTCAATGAGCAGTTCTTC. Translated: CASSPSGTPSFNEQFF.

A single count supports this clone. The chain carries TRBV4-3 and TRBJ1-4; D is possibly TRBD1 (6 bases). Per the germline V gene, CDR1 is LGHNA and CDR2 is YSLEER. The CDR3 spans 17 residues. The germline V and J ends were trimmed by 4 bases and 4 bases, with 19 bases remaining between them. CDR3 in amino acids: CASSPRVAGAFNEKLFF. CDR3 coding DNA: TGCGCCAGCAGCCCCAGGGTGGCAGGGGCTTTTAATGAAAAACTGTTTTTT.

Only one count was recorded for this clone. The identical CDR3 is also encoded by other nucleotide sequences in the sample. This chain connects TRBV5-1 to TRBJ2-7; perhaps TRBD2 as D (6 bases). V lost 4 bases and J 1 base, leaving 9 bases between the germline ends. The CDR3 has 13 amino acids. Germline loops: CDR1 SGHRS, CDR2 YFSETQ. The CDR3 spells CASSRGTSYEQYF. CDR3 bases: TGCGCCAGCAGCCGCGGGACTTCCTACGAGCAGTACTTC.

V and J are TRBV7-2 and TRBJ2-1; 13 positions match TRBD2. The germline V gene encodes CDR1 SGHTA and CDR2 FQGNSA. The junction had 2 bases not matched to a gene; V was cut back by 2 bases and J by 4 bases. CDR3 length equals 16 residues. Written as DNA, the CDR3 is TGTGCCAGCAGCTTATTGGGACTAGCGGGGTACAATGAGCAGTTCTTC. Translated: CASSLLGLAGYNEQFF.

The rearrangement links TRBV3-1 (or the pseudogene TRBV3-2) to TRBJ1-2, with D tentatively TRBD1 (5 bases). Germline V gene sequence: CDR1 LGHDT, CDR2 YNNKEL (reference sequence). V shed 1 base and J shed 8 bases, with 29 bases lying between them. The CDR3 sequence is 19 residues long. CDR3 in amino acids: CASSQGEAALGGKAGGYTF. The CDR3 nucleotides read TGTGCCAGCAGCCAAGGGGAAGCTGCTTTGGGGGGTAAGGCGGGCGGCTACACCTTC.

This clone was recorded at least ten times. Germline is not matched at one junction end, which may reflect a read error. The chain links TRBV6-5 to TRBJ1-3; possibly TRBD1 for D (6 bases). The CDR3 totals 15 residues. Germline lookup yields CDR1 MNHEY and CDR2 SVGAGI. The CDR3: CASSDSEGAGNTIYF. The CDR3 nucleotides are TGTGCCAGCAGTGACTCCGAGGGGGCTGGAAACACCATATATTTT.

The V and J genes are TRBV29-1 and TRBJ1-2, with D possibly being TRBD1 (6 bases). V lost 5 bases to trimming and J lost 5 bases, with 12 bases between them. Germline lookup yields CDR1 SQVTM and CDR2 ANQGSEA. The CDR3 runs to 12 residues. CDR3 region: CSVTKQGYGYTF. In DNA, the CDR3 is TGCAGCGTTACCAAACAGGGTTATGGCTACACCTTC.

This chain connects TRBV6-5 to TRBJ1-1, with D possibly being TRBD1 (6 bases). V lost 5 bases, J lost 1 base, and 8 bases lay in between. CDR3 size: 13 residues. From germline, CDR1 is MNHEY and CDR2 SVGAGI. CDR3 sequence: CASSKGQNTEAFF. The DNA for the CDR3 is TGTGCCAGCAGTAAGGGACAGAACACTGAAGCTTTCTTT.

This rearrangement joins TRBV6-2 or TRBV6-3 to TRBJ1-5; 8 nucleotides agree with TRBD1. Germline V lookup: CDR1 MNHEY, CDR2 SVGEGT. CDR3 length: 17 residues. V shed 2 bases and J 4 bases; nucleotides not matched to a gene: 10. This chain's CDR3 is CASSYGQGARPNQPQHF. CDR3 sequence (DNA): TGTGCCAGCAGTTACGGCCAGGGGGCTAGGCCGAATCAGCCCCAGCATTTT.

This clone occurred a few times. The chain carries TRBV12-5 and TRBJ1-5, with D possibly TRBD1 on 6 matching bases. The CDR3 totals 14 residues. V dropped 4 bases and J dropped 1 base, with 8 bases sitting between them. Germline-derived CDR1 and CDR2 are LGHNT and FRNRAP. The CDR3 protein is CASGSGQSNQPQHF. DNA of the CDR3: TGTGCTAGTGGTTCTGGACAGAGCAATCAGCCCCAGCATTTT.

The J gene is TRBJ1-2, the V gene TRBV7-2; 9 nucleotides match TRBD1. Per germline, CDR1 SGHTA and CDR2 FQGNSA. There are 13 residues in the CDR3. The V and J ends lost 5 bases and 3 bases, in that order; junction bases with no gene match: 1. The CDR3 sequence: CASSRDRDYGYTF. CDR3 in DNA: TGTGCCAGCAGCAGGGACAGGGACTATGGCTACACCTTC.

This chain joins TRBV9 and TRBJ2-1, with D possibly TRBD2 on 6 matching bases. CDR3 length: 15 residues. Per the germline V gene, CDR1 is SGDLS and CDR2 is YYNGEE. V gave up 1 base and J gave up 6 bases, with 14 bases separating them. CDR3 region: CASSVTTDYTNEQFF. Written as DNA, the CDR3 is TGTGCCAGCAGCGTAACGACGGACTACACCAATGAGCAGTTCTTC. Complete variable domain (other parts from reference TRBV9 and TRBJ2-1): DSGVTQTPKHLITATGQRVTLRCSPRSGDLSVYWYQQSLDQGLQFLIQYYNGEERAKGNILERFSAQQFPDLHSELNLSSLELGDSALYFCASSVTTDYTNEQFFGPGTRLTVL.

This clone was recorded once. The chain has TRBV9 and TRBJ1-6, with D possibly TRBD1 on 5 matching bases. Trimming pared 3 bases from V and 6 bases from J, leaving 13 bases between. The CDR3 consists of 15 residues. CDR1 SGDLS and CDR2 YYNGEE come from the germline V gene. This chain's CDR3 is CASSGGGTVNSPLHF. For the CDR3, the DNA is TGTGCCAGCAGCGGAGGAGGGACTGTTAATTCACCCCTCCACTTT.

This chain links TRBV19 with TRBJ1-2; D is unresolved. V lost 3 bases, J lost 0 bases, and 5 bases lay in between. Germline V lookup: CDR1 LNHDA, CDR2 SQIVND (reference sequence). The CDR3 is 13 amino acids. For the CDR3, the DNA is TGTGCCAGTAGTATTAATCCTAACTATGGCTACACCTTC. Protein product: CASSINPNYGYTF.

The gene calls are TRBV18 and TRBJ1-3; perhaps TRBD1 as D (5 bases). Germline CDR1 is KGHSH and CDR2 is LQKENI. There are 17 residues in the CDR3. V was trimmed by 5 bases and J by 4 bases, leaving 21 bases between them. CDR3 in DNA: TGTGCCAGCTCAACAACAGGTGGCGGCTCGAGGGGAAACACCATATATTTT. Translation gives CASSTTGGGSRGNTIYF.

This rearrangement joins TRBV9 to TRBJ1-1; D remains unclear. The CDR3 has 13 residues. Trimming cost V 0 bases and J 5 bases, with 8 bases left between them. CDR1 and CDR2 (germline): SGDLS, YYNGEE. This CDR3 reads CASSVGSRTEAFF. CDR3 coding DNA: TGTGCCAGCAGCGTAGGGTCGCGGACTGAAGCTTTCTTT.

The chain is built from TRBV9 and TRBJ2-1; 9 bases agree with TRBD2. From germline, CDR1 is SGDLS and CDR2 YYNGEE. CDR3 length equals 15 residues. J was trimmed by 2 bases and V by 4 bases; bases with no gene match: 4. The CDR3 DNA reads as TGTGCCAGCAGCCTTAGCGGGGGAACCTACAATGAGCAGTTCTTC. Translated, it gives CASSLSGGTYNEQFF.

The rearrangement joins TRBV2 to TRBJ1-2; D is unclear. CDR1 is SNHLY and CDR2 is FYNNEI in the germline V gene. The ends were cut back, 0 bases at V and 4 bases at J, with 9 bases in the middle. The CDR3 length is 14 residues. DNA for the CDR3: TGTGCCAGCAGTGAAGCGCTAACAGCCTATGGCTACACCTTC. Its translation is CASSEALTAYGYTF.

This CDR3 reads CASSIVDRVKPGELFF. CDR3 nucleotide sequence: TGTGCCAGTAGTATAGTGGACAGGGTAAAGCCCGGGGAGCTGTTTTTT. The chain has TRBV19 and TRBJ2-2; 8 bases map to TRBD1. Germline V gene lookup returns CDR1 LNHDA and CDR2 SQIVND (reference sequence). The junction had 7 bases not matched to a gene; V was cut back by 1 base and J by 6 bases. This CDR3 has 16 residues. The whole variable domain, filled in from reference TRBV19 and TRBJ2-2, reads DGGITQSPKYLFRKEGQNVTLSCEQNLNHDAMYWYRQDPGQGLRLIYYSQIVNDFQKGDIAEGYSVSREKKESFPLTVTSAQKNPTAFYLCASSIVDRVKPGELFFGEGSRLTVL.

The chain's CDR3 is CASSPGSPKNIQYF. CDR3 nucleotide sequence: TGTGCCAGCTCACCTGGCTCACCAAAAAACATTCAGTACTTC. The chain uses TRBV18 and TRBJ2-4; D gene ambiguous. V lost 3 bases to trimming and J lost 4 bases, with 10 bases between them. The CDR3 consists of 14 residues. Germline lookup yields CDR1 KGHSH and CDR2 LQKENI. The whole variable domain, filled in from reference TRBV18 and TRBJ2-4, reads NAGVMQNPRHLVRRRGQEARLRCSPMKGHSHVYWYRQLPEEGLKFMVYLQKENIIDESGMPKERFSAEFPKEGPSILRIQQVVRGDSAAYFCASSPGSPKNIQYFGAGTRLSVL.

The chain joins TRBV18 to TRBJ1-6; 7 nucleotides agree with TRBD1. The CDR3 contains 15 residues. V dropped 6 bases and J dropped 10; count of bases not matched to a gene: 12. From germline, CDR1 is KGHSH and CDR2 LQKENI. CDR3 sequence: CASSTQGPAESPLHF. CDR3 DNA: TGTGCCAGCTCCACACAGGGGCCAGCCGAATCACCCCTCCACTTT.

The chain employs TRBV5-4 and TRBJ1-1, with D possibly being TRBD1 (6 bases). CDR1 is SGHNT and CDR2 is YYREEE in the germline V gene (reference sequence). The V end was cut by 0 bases, the J end by 5 bases, with 14 bases between. CDR3 length: 15 residues. The CDR3 DNA reads TGTGCCAGCAGCTTGGGGGGCAGGGGAGGGACTGAAGCTTTCTTT. It encodes CASSLGGRGGTEAFF.

The chain couples TRBV3-1 (or the pseudogene TRBV3-2) to TRBJ1-3; maybe TRBD1 (6 bases). Germline V CDR1 and CDR2: LGHDT, YNNKEL (reference sequence). Trimming cost V 1 base and J 6 bases, with 13 bases left between them. CDR3 size: 15 residues. The CDR3 region has the DNA TGTGCCAGCAGCCAAGGGGGTCAGGGGATAAACACCATATATTTT. Translated, it gives CASSQGGQGINTIYF.

V and J are TRBV4-1 and TRBJ1-1; TRBD1 agrees at 10 bases. Germline V gene data show CDR1 as MGHRA and CDR2 as YSYEKL. Trimming removed 3 bases from V and 1 base from J; junction bases left unmatched: 5. This CDR3 region has 16 residues. The CDR3 loop is CASSQRQGAGNTEAFF. The DNA of the CDR3 is TGCGCCAGCAGCCAGAGACAGGGGGCCGGGAACACTGAAGCTTTCTTT.

The rearrangement uses TRBV11-2 and TRBJ1-2; a weak D match, TRBD1 (5 bases). This CDR3 is built from 14 residues. The V and J ends lost 4 bases and 6 bases respectively, with 15 bases between them. The V gene's germline CDR1 is SGHAT and CDR2 FQNNGV. The CDR3 here is CASSWGGETDGYTF. For the CDR3, the DNA is TGTGCCAGCAGCTGGGGGGGAGAAACAGATGGCTACACCTTC.